The T cell receptor beta chain under discussion was sequenced for a study of blood T cell repertoires in COVID-19. Generated by immunoSEQ multiplex PCR, the TCRdb table keeps only in-frame clones and is missing some. The table lists about 69,000 clones, 75% to 95% of them singletons. The CDR3 runs 17 residues. J lost 4 bases, V lost 0 bases, and 11 bases had no gene match. Per germline, CDR1 LGHDT and CDR2 YNNKEL (reference sequence). The receptor was derived from a woman under 30 with acute or convalescent COVID-19. This chain connects TRBV3-1 (or the pseudogene TRBV3-2) to TRBJ1-2; TRBD1 aligns across 7 bases. Sequenced sample: peripheral blood. The CDR3 reads CASSQDSSGGLSYGYTF. In DNA, the CDR3 is TGTGCCAGCAGCCAAGATTCATCAGGGGGACTGTCCTATGGCTACACCTTC.